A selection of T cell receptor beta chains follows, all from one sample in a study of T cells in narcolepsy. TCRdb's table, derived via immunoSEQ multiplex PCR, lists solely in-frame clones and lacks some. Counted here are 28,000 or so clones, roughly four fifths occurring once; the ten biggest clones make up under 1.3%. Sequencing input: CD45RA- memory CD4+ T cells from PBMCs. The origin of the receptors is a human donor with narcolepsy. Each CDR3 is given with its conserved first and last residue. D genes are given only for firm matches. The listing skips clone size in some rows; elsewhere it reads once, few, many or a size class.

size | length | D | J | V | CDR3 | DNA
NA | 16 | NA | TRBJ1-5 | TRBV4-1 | CASSQDSDYSNQPQHF | TGCGCCAGCAGCCAAGATTCCGACTATAGCAATCAGCCCCAGCATTTT
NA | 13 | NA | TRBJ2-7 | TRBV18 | CASSPLPDREQYF | TGTGCCAGCTCACCATTACCCGACAGGGAGCAGTACTTC
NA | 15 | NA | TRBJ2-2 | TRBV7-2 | CASSLEVLSTGELFF | TGTGCCAGCAGCTTAGAGGTATTGTCCACCGGGGAGCTGTTTTTT
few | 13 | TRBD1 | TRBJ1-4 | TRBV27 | CASRRQGLEKLFF | TGTGCCAGCAGACGACAGGGATTGGAAAAACTGTTTTTT
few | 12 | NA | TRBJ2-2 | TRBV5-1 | CASSLIGGELFF | TGCGCCAGCAGCTTGATAGGGGGGGAGCTGTTTTTT
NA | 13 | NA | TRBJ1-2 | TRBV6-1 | CASSEWYNYGYTF | TGTGCCAGCAGTGAATGGTATAACTATGGCTACACCTTC
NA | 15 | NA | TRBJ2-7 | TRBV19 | CASGMSQGNAYEQYF | TGTGCCAGTGGCATGTCCCAGGGGAACGCCTACGAGCAGTACTTC
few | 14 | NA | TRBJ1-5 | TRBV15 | CATSRPTGGLPQHF | TGTGCCACCAGCAGACCCACCGGAGGTCTGCCCCAGCATTTT
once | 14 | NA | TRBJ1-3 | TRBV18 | CASSPGMTGNTIYF | TGTGCCAGCTCACCCGGCATGACAGGAAACACCATATATTTT
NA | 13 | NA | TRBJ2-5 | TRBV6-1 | CASSEAGTGTQYF | TGTGCCAGCAGTGAAGCAGGGACGGGGACCCAGTACTTC
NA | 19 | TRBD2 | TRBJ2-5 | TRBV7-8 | CASSLASTGGLPHQETQYF | TGTGCCAGCAGCTTAGCGTCTACGGGGGGGCTCCCACACCAAGAGACCCAGTACTTC
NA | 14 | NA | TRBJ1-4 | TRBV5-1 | CASSLTVGGEKLFF | TGCGCCAGCAGCTTGACGGTTGGAGGTGAAAAACTGTTTTTT
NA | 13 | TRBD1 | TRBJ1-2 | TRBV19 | CASWGDRAYGYTF | TGTGCCAGTTGGGGAGACAGGGCCTATGGCTACACCTTC
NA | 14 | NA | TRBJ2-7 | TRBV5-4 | CASSSGQKSYEQYF | TGTGCCAGCAGCTCAGGACAGAAATCCTACGAGCAGTACTTC
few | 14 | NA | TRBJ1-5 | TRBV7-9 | CASSPAGGNQPQHF | TGTGCCAGCAGCCCCGCCGGGGGCAATCAGCCCCAGCATTTT
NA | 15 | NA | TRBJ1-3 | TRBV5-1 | CASSADGRSGNTIYF | TGCGCCAGCAGCGCGGACGGCCGCTCTGGAAACACCATATATTTT
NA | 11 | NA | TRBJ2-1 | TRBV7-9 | CASSSGDEQFF | TGTGCCAGCAGCTCTGGGGATGAGCAGTTCTTC
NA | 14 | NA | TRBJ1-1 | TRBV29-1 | CSFRRGAVGTEAFF | TGCAGCTTTCGACGTGGCGCTGTGGGGACTGAAGCTTTCTTT
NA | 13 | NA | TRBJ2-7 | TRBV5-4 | CASSLTVAYEQYF | TGTGCCAGCAGCTTAACGGTAGCCTACGAGCAGTACTTC
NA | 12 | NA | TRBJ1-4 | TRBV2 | CASALGDEKLFF | TGTGCCAGCGCGCTCGGGGATGAAAAACTGTTTTTT
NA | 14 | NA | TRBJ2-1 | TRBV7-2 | CASSLSVRSHEQFF | TGTGCCAGCAGCCTGTCCGTTAGGTCCCATGAGCAGTTCTTC
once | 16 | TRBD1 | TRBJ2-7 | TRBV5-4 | CASSWGAGQGDYEQYF | TGTGCCAGCAGCTGGGGGGCGGGACAGGGCGACTACGAGCAGTACTTC
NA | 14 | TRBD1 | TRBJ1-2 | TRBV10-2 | CASSVRGGDYGYTF | TGCGCCAGCAGTGTTCGAGGGGGCGACTATGGCTACACCTTC
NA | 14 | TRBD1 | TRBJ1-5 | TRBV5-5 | CASSGGGSGQPQHF | TGTGCCAGCAGCGGAGGGGGCTCTGGCCAGCCCCAGCATTTT
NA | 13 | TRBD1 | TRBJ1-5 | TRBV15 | CATAGGGDQPQHF | TGTGCCACCGCAGGGGGCGGGGATCAGCCCCAGCATTTT
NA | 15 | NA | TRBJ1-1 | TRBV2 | CAGTIPLGQNTEAFF | TGTGCCGGCACTATACCACTGGGACAGAACACTGAAGCTTTCTTT
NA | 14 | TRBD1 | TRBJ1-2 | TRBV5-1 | CASSRTGGNYGYTF | TGCGCCAGCAGCCGAACAGGGGGCAACTATGGCTACACCTTC
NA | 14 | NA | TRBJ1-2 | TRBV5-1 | CASSRPDTSYGYTF | TGCGCCAGCAGCCGACCGGACACGAGCTATGGCTACACCTTC
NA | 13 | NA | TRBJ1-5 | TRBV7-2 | CASSPWGNQPQHF | TGTGCCAGCAGCCCTTGGGGCAATCAGCCCCAGCATTTT
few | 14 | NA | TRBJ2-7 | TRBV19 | CASRSGPPISEQYF | TGTGCCAGCCGTTCCGGGCCACCCATAAGCGAGCAGTACTTC
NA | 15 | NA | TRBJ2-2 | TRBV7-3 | CASSPQGLLTGELFF | TGTGCCAGCAGTCCACAGGGACTATTAACCGGGGAGCTGTTTTTT
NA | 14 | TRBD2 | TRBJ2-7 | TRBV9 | CASSGRTSGSEQYF | TGTGCCAGCAGCGGGAGGACTAGCGGATCCGAGCAGTACTTC
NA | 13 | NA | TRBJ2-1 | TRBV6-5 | CASSYGANNEQFF | TGTGCCAGCAGTTACGGGGCTAATAATGAGCAGTTCTTC
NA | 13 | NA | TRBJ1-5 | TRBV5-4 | CASSLGVNQPQHF | TGTGCCAGCAGCTTGGGAGTCAATCAGCCCCAGCATTTT
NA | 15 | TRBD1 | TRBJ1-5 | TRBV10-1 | CASSDGDRGHQPQHF | TGCGCCAGCAGTGACGGGGACAGGGGCCATCAGCCCCAGCATTTT
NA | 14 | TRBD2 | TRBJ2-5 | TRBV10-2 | CASSAARGVETQYF | TGCGCCAGCAGTGCGGCCCGGGGGGTAGAGACCCAGTACTTC
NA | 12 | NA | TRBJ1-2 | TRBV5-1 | CASSEGDYGYTF | TGCGCCAGCAGCGAAGGGGACTATGGCTACACCTTC
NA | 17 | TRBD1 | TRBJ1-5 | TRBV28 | CASSYRQGTRSNQPQHF | TGTGCCAGCAGCTATCGACAGGGAACACGTAGCAATCAGCCCCAGCATTTT
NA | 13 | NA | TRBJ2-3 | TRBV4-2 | CASSLRGTDTQYF | TGTGCCAGCAGCTTGAGAGGCACAGATACGCAGTATTTT
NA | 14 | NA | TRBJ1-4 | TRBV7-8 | CASSLDLSNGKLFF | TGTGCCAGCAGCTTAGATTTGAGTAATGGAAAACTGTTTTTT
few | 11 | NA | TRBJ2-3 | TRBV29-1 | CSVEVAYTQYF | TGCAGCGTTGAAGTAGCCTATACGCAGTATTTT
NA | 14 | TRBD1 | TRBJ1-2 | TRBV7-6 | CASSLAQGDYGYTF | TGTGCCAGCAGCTTAGCGCAGGGGGACTATGGCTACACCTTC
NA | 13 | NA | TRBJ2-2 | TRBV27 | CASSLGRTGELFF | TGTGCCAGCAGTTTAGGTCGCACCGGGGAGCTGTTTTTT
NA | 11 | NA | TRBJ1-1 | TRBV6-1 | CAAEGITEAFF | TGTGCCGCCGAGGGGATCACTGAAGCTTTCTTT
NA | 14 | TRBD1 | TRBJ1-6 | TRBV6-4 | CASRADRDNSPLHF | TGTGCCAGCAGAGCCGACAGGGATAATTCACCCCTCCACTTT
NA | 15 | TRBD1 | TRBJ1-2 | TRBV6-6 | CASRSPGQGDYGYTF | TGTGCCAGCAGAAGCCCGGGACAGGGGGATTATGGCTACACCTTC
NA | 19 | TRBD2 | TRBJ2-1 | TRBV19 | CASSSGGRDLLGSYNEQFF | TGTGCCAGTAGTAGCGGCGGGAGGGATCTTTTGGGCTCCTACAATGAGCAGTTCTTC
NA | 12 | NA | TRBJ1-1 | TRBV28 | CASSLGYTEAFF | TGTGCCAGCAGTTTGGGTTACACTGAAGCTTTCTTT
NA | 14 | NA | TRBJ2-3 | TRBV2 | CASSEVGSTDTQYF | TGTGCCAGCAGTGAAGTGGGATCCACAGATACGCAGTATTTT
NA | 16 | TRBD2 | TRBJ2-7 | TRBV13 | CASSSLRTGGNYEQYF | TGTGCCAGCAGTTCCCTCCGGACGGGAGGGAACTACGAGCAGTACTTC
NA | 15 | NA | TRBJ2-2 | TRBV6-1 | CASRATGGLVGELFF | TGTGCCAGCAGAGCTACTGGGGGGCTCGTCGGGGAGCTGTTTTTT
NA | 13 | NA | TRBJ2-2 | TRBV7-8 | CASSLALPWELFF | TGTGCCAGCAGCTTAGCACTCCCCTGGGAGCTGTTTTTT
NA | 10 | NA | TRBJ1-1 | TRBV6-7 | CASRQTEAFF | TGTGCCAGCAGACAGACTGAAGCTTTCTTT